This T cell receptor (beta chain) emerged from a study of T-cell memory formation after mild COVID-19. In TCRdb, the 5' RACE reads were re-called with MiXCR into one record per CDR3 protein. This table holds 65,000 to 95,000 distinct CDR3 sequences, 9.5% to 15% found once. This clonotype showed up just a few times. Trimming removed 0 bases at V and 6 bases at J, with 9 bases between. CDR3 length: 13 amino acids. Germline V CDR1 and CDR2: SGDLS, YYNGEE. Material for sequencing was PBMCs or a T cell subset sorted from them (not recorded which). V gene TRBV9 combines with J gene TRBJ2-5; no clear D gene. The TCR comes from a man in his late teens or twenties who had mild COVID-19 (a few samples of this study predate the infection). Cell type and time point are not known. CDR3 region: CASSVDGQKTQYF. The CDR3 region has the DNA TGTGCCAGCAGCGTAGACGGGCAAAAGACCCAGTACTTC.